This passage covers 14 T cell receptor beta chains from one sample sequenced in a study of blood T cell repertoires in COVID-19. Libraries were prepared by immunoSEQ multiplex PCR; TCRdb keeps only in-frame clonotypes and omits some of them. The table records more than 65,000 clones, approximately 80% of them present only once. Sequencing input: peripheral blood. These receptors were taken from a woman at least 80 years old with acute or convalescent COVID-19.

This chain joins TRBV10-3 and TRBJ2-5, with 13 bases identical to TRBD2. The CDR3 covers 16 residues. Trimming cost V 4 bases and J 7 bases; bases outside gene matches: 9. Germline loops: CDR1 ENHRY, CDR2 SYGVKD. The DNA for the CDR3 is TGTGCCATCAGTGGACTAGCGGGGGGCAATGGAGGGACCCAGTACTTC. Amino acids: CAISGLAGGNGGTQYF.

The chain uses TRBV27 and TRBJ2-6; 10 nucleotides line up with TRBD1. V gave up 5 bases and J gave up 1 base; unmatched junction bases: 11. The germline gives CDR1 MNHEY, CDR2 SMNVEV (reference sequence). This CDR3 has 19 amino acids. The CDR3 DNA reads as TGTGCCAGCAGTCCGGGACAGGGGCGACCCAATTCTGGGGCCAACGTCCTGACTTTC. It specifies CASSPGQGRPNSGANVLTF.

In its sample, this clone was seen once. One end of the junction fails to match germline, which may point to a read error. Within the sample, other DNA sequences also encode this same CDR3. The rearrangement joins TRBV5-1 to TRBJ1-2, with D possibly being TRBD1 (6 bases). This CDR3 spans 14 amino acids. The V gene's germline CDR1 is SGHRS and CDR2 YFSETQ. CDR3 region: CASSLGGGMDGYTF. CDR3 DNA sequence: TGCGCCAGTAGCTTGGGAGGGGGTATGGATGGCTACACCTTC.

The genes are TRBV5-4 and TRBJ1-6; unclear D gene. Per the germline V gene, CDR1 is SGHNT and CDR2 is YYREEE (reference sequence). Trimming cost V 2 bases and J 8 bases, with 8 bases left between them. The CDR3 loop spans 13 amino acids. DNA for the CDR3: TGTGCCAGCAGCTTCTATACGGATTCACCCCTCCACTTT. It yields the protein CASSFYTDSPLHF.

The CDR3 reads CASSLGGSRFYGYTF. The CDR3 DNA sequence: TGTGCCAGCAGCTTAGGGGGCAGCCGATTCTATGGCTACACCTTC. The rearrangement links TRBV5-6 to TRBJ1-2; 7 bases match TRBD1. Germline CDR1 is SGHDT and CDR2 is YYEEEE. Germline trimming cut 2 bases from V and 4 bases from J; bases unmatched to any gene: 8. The CDR3 is made up of 15 amino acids.

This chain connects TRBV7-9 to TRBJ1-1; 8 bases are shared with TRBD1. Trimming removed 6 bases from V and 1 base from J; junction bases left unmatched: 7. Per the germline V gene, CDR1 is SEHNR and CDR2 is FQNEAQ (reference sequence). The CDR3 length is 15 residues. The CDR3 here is CASRATGAGNTEAFF. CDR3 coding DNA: TGTGCCAGCAGGGCGACAGGGGCAGGGAACACTGAAGCTTTCTTT.

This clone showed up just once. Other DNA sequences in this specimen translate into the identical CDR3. This CDR3 reads CASSSSLAGGQGRETQYF. In DNA, the CDR3 is TGTGCCAGCAGCTCTTCCTTGGCGGGGGGCCAGGGGAGAGAAACCCAGTACTTC. The chain joins TRBV7-8 to TRBJ2-5; 8 bases are shared with TRBD2. This CDR3 spans 18 amino acids. Germline V gene sequence: CDR1 SGHVS, CDR2 FQNEAQ. The V segment lost 4 bases and the J segment 8 bases; nucleotides outside the gene matches: 21. The full variable domain, in which reference TRBV7-8 and TRBJ2-5 provide the parts outside the CDR3, is GAGVSQSPRYKVAKRGQDVALRCDPISGHVSLFWYQQALGQGPEFLTYFQNEAQLDKSGLPSDRFFAERPEGSVSTLKIQRTQQEDSAVYLCASSSSLAGGQGRETQYFGPGTRLLVL.

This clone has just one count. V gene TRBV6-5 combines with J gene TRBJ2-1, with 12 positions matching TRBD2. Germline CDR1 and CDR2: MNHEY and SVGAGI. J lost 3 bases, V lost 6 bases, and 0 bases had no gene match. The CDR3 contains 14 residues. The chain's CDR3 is CASRTSGGYNEQFF. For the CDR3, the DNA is TGTGCCAGCAGGACTAGCGGGGGCTACAATGAGCAGTTCTTC.

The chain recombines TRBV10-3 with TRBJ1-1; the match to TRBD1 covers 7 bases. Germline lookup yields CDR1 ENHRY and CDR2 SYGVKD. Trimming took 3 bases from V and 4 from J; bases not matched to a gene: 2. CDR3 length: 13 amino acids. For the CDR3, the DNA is TGTGCCATCAGTGACCAGGGGGGCACTGAAGCTTTCTTT. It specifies CAISDQGGTEAFF.

The CDR3 region is CASSLSLQETQYF. The CDR3 DNA is TGTGCCAGCAGCTTAAGTCTACAAGAGACCCAGTACTTC. The rearrangement uses TRBV7-3 and TRBJ2-5; the D is unclear. The ends were cut back, 1 base at V and 2 bases at J, with 5 bases in the middle. This CDR3 is 13 amino acids long. Germline lookup yields CDR1 SGHTA and CDR2 FQGTGA.

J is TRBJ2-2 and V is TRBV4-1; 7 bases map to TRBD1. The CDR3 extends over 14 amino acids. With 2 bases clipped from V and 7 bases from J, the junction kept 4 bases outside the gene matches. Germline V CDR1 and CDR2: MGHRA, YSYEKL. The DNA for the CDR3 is TGCGCCAGCAGCCAACCCTGGGACAGCGGGGAGCTGTTTTTT. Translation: CASSQPWDSGELFF.

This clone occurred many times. This chain's CDR3 is CASSTSQGYEQYF. In DNA, the CDR3 is TGTGCCAGCTCAACGTCTCAGGGCTACGAGCAGTACTTC. J is TRBJ2-7 and V is TRBV18; TRBD1 might be the D (5 bases). The V end lost 5 bases, the J end lost 3 bases, and 11 bases lay between the germline ends. The CDR3 totals 13 residues. The germline CDR1 and CDR2 sequences are KGHSH and LQKENI.

The DNA of the CDR3 is TGTGCCAGCAGCCAACCCGGTGGGGGCCTAGCCAAAAACATTCAGTACTTC. Amino acids: CASSQPGGGLAKNIQYF. The V call is TRBV3-1 (or the pseudogene TRBV3-2), the J call TRBJ2-4, with D possibly TRBD1 on 6 matching bases. Trimming stripped 2 bases from V and 0 bases from J, with 14 bases between. Germline V gives CDR1 LGHDT, CDR2 YNNKEL (reference sequence). This CDR3 region has 17 residues.

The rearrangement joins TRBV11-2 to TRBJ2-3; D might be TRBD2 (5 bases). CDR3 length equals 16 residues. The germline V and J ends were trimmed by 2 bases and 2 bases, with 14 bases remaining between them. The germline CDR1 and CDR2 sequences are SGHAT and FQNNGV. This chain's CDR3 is CASSLTGKLYTDTQYF. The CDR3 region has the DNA TGTGCCAGCAGCTTAACGGGAAAACTTTACACAGATACGCAGTATTTT.